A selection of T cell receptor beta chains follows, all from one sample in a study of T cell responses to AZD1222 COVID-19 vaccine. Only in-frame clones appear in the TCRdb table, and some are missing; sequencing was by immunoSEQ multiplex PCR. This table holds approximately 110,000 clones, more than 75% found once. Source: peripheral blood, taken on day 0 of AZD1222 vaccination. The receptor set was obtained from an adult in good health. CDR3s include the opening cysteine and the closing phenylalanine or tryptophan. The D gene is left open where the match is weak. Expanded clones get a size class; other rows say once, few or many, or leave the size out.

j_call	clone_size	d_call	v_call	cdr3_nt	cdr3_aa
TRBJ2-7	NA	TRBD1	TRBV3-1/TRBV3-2	TGTGCCAGCAGCGGACAGGGTGCCTCGTACTTC	CASSGQGASYF
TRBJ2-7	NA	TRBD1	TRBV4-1	TGCGCCAGCAGCCAAGCAGGGGGCACGGACGAGCAGTACTTC	CASSQAGGTDEQYF
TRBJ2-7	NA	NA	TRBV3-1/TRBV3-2	TGTGCCAGCAGCCAAGGGAGGGGACAGAACTACGAGCAGTACTTC	CASSQGRGQNYEQYF
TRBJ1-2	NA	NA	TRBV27	TGTGCCAGCAGCCCTCGGGGCTGGAACTATGGCTACACCTTC	CASSPRGWNYGYTF
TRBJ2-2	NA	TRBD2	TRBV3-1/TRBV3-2	TGTGCCAGCAGCTTTGGGGCGGGAGGCGGGGAGCTGTTTTTT	CASSFGAGGGELFF
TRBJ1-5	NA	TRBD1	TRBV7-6	TGTGCCAGCAGCTTAGAGTGGGCGACAGGGAGGGATCAGCCCCAGCATTTT	CASSLEWATGRDQPQHF
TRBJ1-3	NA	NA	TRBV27	TGTGCCACCGCCCCTTTCTCGAATGGAAACACCATATATTTT	CATAPFSNGNTIYF
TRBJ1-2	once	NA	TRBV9	TGTGCCAGCAGCCCCCAGGGAGACTTGAACTATGGCTACACCTTC	CASSPQGDLNYGYTF
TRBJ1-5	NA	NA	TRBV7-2	TGTGCCAGCAGCATAGGGGGGTTCAATCAGCCCCAGCATTTT	CASSIGGFNQPQHF
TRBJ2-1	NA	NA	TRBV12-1	TGTGCCAGCCCCTTCCCCCGGCCGACTAGCGGGAGGTACAATGAGCAGTTCTTC	CASPFPRPTSGRYNEQFF